A single sample is the source of the 5 T cell receptor beta chains below, sequenced in a study of T cells in localized non-small cell lung cancer. Method: immunoSEQ multiplex PCR; TCRdb's copy keeps in-frame clones and lacks some. The repertoire holds approximately 5,100 clones, around 26% seen once, with about 5% in the top ten. The material was lung tumor tissue, obtained before any cancer treatment. These receptors all stem from a female donor at least 60 years old with stage I lung adenocarcinoma.

The CDR3 DNA reads TGCGCCAGCAGACTGGACAGTAGCTCCTATAATTCACCCCTCCACTTT. This encodes CASRLDSSSYNSPLHF. The rearrangement links TRBV10-2 to TRBJ1-6; weak D call: TRBD1 (6 bases). V lost 6 bases and J lost 0, with 12 bases in between. Per the germline V gene, CDR1 is WSHSY and CDR2 is SAAADI. CDR3 length: 16 amino acids.

The rearrangement uses TRBV5-1 and TRBJ2-7; tentatively, D is TRBD1 (6 bases). V was trimmed by 0 bases and J by 2 bases, leaving 9 bases between them. This CDR3 region has 14 residues. Per germline, CDR1 SGHRS and CDR2 YFSETQ. The CDR3 nucleotides read TGCGCCAGCAGCTTGGACAGGGCTACCTACGAGCAGTACTTC. Translating it yields CASSLDRATYEQYF.

The chain recombines TRBV19 with TRBJ1-2, with D maybe TRBD1 (5 bases). V was shortened by 3 bases and J by 8 bases, with 10 bases between the two germline ends. CDR3 length: 12 residues. The germline V gene has CDR1 LNHDA and CDR2 SQIVND (reference sequence). The CDR3 DNA reads as TGTGCCAGTAGTATTCAGGGAGGCGGCTACACCTTC. Amino acid sequence: CASSIQGGGYTF. The full variable domain, completed using reference TRBV19 and TRBJ1-2, is DGGITQSPKYLFRKEGQNVTLSCEQNLNHDAMYWYRQDPGQGLRLIYYSQIVNDFQKGDIAEGYSVSREKKESFPLTVTSAQKNPTAFYLCASSIQGGGYTFGSGTRLTVV.

In this sample, this clone turned up a few times. This rearrangement joins TRBV10-3 to TRBJ1-2; D possibly corresponds to TRBD1 (5 bases). V gave up 0 bases and J gave up 6 bases, with 11 bases separating them. Germline values: CDR1 ENHRY, CDR2 SYGVKD. The CDR3 extends over 14 amino acids. CDR3 coding DNA: TGTGCCATCAGTGAGTCTTCAGGGTTGGATGGCTACACCTTC. It encodes CAISESSGLDGYTF.

The chain links TRBV14 to TRBJ2-1, with 13 bases identical to TRBD2. The CDR3 loop spans 21 amino acids. Looked up from germline, CDR1 is SGHDN and CDR2 is FVKESK. Trimming removed 0 bases from V and 3 bases from J; junction bases left unmatched: 14. The DNA of the CDR3 is TGTGCCAGCAGCCAAGAACTAACCAGGACTAGCGGGGGACTAAGCTACAATGAGCAGTTCTTC. Translated, it gives CASSQELTRTSGGLSYNEQFF.